Here is one T cell receptor beta chain with its context. Its antigen is not known. The sample comes from a study of radiotherapy plus CTLA-4 blockade in lung cancer. Points from the study as a whole: Tumor-origin TCR clones grew in blood after radiotherapy plus ipilimumab.

The method was immunoSEQ multiplex PCR; TCRdb's version includes in-frame clones alone and lacks a portion of them. The sample lists 90,000 or so clones; around four fifths were seen once. Those with chemo-refractory metastatic non-small-cell lung cancer were treated with focal radiation combined with CTLA-4 blockade using ipilimumab. The CDR3 has 10 residues. Germline V gene lookup returns CDR1 SQVTM and CDR2 ANQGSEA. Trimming took 5 bases from V and 3 from J, leaving 5 bases between them. V is TRBV29-1 and J is TRBJ2-7, with unresolved D. The material sequenced was peripheral blood, taken from a patient treated with radiotherapy plus ipilimumab. This receptor was identified in a human donor with non-small cell lung cancer who had stable disease on radiotherapy plus ipilimumab. DNA for the CDR3: TGCAGCGTTAGGGACTACGAGCAGTACTTC. Translation gives CSVRDYEQYF.